This record covers a single T cell receptor (beta chain). This specimen comes from a study of blood T cell repertoires in COVID-19. Study-wide background: Sites in the United States, Italy and Spain provided acute and convalescent COVID-19 samples.

The germline CDR1 and CDR2 sequences are SSHAT and FNYEAQ (reference sequence). Between the trimmed V and J ends, which lost 1 base and 6 bases, there was a span of 9 bases. The CDR3 consists of 14 residues. In the original workflow: Reference gene primer amplification gave nucleated cell count estimates. Libraries were prepared by immunoSEQ multiplex PCR; TCRdb keeps only in-frame clonotypes and omits some of them. V and J calls and clone size are copied from that table; D and trimming were computed from the DNA. The sample consists of fewer than 200,000 clones, approximately 85% of them appearing once.

Specimen: peripheral blood. The sequence came from a woman older than 75 with acute or convalescent COVID-19. V gene TRBV7-7 combines with J gene TRBJ2-2; D is ambiguous. The CDR3 DNA is TGTGCCAGCAGCTTAGACACGAAATCCGGGGAGCTGTTTTTT. Protein product: CASSLDTKSGELFF.